This TCR beta chain was identified during a study of blood T cell repertoires in COVID-19. At the level of the study: Nucleic acid was either cDNA or gDNA, and it came from T cells, B-cell-depleted T cells, or PBMCs.

In the original workflow: Reference gene primer amplification gave estimated nucleated cell counts. The protocol was immunoSEQ multiplex PCR, while the TCRdb copy is restricted to in-frame clones and leaves out a portion. From that table come the V and J calls and clone size; the DNA was used to work out D and trimming. The table records some 45,000 clones, about 83% of them present only once. The CDR3 is 16 amino acids. Germline V CDR1 and CDR2: DFQATT, SNEGSKA (reference sequence). Trimming pared 3 bases from V and 6 bases from J, leaving 21 bases between. Source material: peripheral blood. The receptor's source is an elderly man in a cohort sampled during active COVID-19. This chain joins TRBV20-1 and TRBJ1-5; weak D call: TRBD1 (6 bases). The CDR3 spells CSASIGGPVLSQPQHF. As DNA, the CDR3 is TGCAGTGCTAGTATCGGGGGGCCGGTTCTAAGTCAGCCCCAGCATTTT.